This TCR beta chain was retrieved from a study of CD8 T cells in ankylosing spondylitis. Study observations and caveats: Made up of under ten highly homologous variants, a TCR beta motif appeared characteristic of ankylosing spondylitis blood.

Ten or more counts support this clonotype. Its antigen is not known. Quantitative 5'-RACE with molecular barcodes was used to make the TCR beta libraries. TCRdb fed the 5' RACE reads into MiXCR, producing one record per CDR3 protein. The repertoire consists of some 40,000 distinct CDR3 sequences, with around a tenth occurring once and the leading ten covering about a sixth. CDR3 length: 15 residues. The V gene lost 6 bases and the J gene lost 4 bases, with 16 bases spanning the gap. Germline V gives CDR1 MNHNS, CDR2 SASEGT. The sequenced material came from blood, either unsorted or a sorted T cell fraction (not recorded which). The sequence derives from a male donor with ankylosing spondylitis or in good health (not recorded which). The chain recombines TRBV6-1 with TRBJ2-1; weak D call: TRBD2 (5 bases). CDR3 sequence (DNA): TGTGCCAGCAGGATAAGGACGGCGGGTTACAATGAGCAGTTCTTC. This sequence encodes CASRIRTAGYNEQFF.